These T cell receptor beta chains were read from a single sample in a study of blood T cells in healthy people across ages. TCRdb reanalysed the 5' RACE reads using MiXCR and keeps one entry per CDR3 protein. Among about 930,000 distinct CDR3 sequences, almost 30% were seen once, and the ten largest hold roughly 10%. The same data also contributed to another study, on T cells of mothers and their children.

The sequencing input was blood. These receptors were taken from a woman between 40 and 50 years old in good health. The CDR3 runs from the conserved cysteine through the conserved F or W. The D gene is left open where the match is weak. Clone size is given for some rows only: seen once, a few or many times, or a class if the clone is expanded.

CDR3 length: 14; D gene: -; V gene: TRBV4-3; clone size: -; J gene: TRBJ1-2; CDR3 protein: CASSQVAGYYDYTF; CDR3 DNA: TGCGCCAGCAGCCAAGTCGCAGGGTACTATGACTACACCTTC
CDR3 length: 15; D gene: -; V gene: TRBV7-9; clone size: few; J gene: TRBJ2-7; CDR3 protein: CASSPLWDGSYEQYF; CDR3 DNA: TGTGCCAGCAGCCCCCTGTGGGACGGCTCCTACGAGCAGTACTTC
CDR3 length: 15; D gene: -; V gene: TRBV7-2; clone size: few; J gene: TRBJ1-2; CDR3 protein: CASSLDPGQGPLYTF; CDR3 DNA: TGTGCCAGCAGCTTAGACCCCGGGCAGGGACCTCTCTACACCTTC
CDR3 length: 15; D gene: -; V gene: TRBV7-3; clone size: few; J gene: TRBJ1-5; CDR3 protein: CASSKSGGRGQPQHF; CDR3 DNA: TGTGCCAGCAGCAAATCGGGGGGTAGGGGTCAGCCCCAGCATTTT
CDR3 length: 13; D gene: TRBD1; V gene: TRBV18; clone size: -; J gene: TRBJ2-1; CDR3 protein: CASSPLPGQGEFF; CDR3 DNA: TGTGCCAGCTCACCCCTTCCGGGACAGGGTGAGTTCTTC
CDR3 length: 12; D gene: TRBD1; V gene: TRBV10-3; clone size: -; J gene: TRBJ2-1; CDR3 protein: CATEGAHSEQFF; CDR3 DNA: TGTGCCACCGAGGGGGCACATAGTGAGCAGTTCTTC
CDR3 length: 13; D gene: -; V gene: TRBV6-5; clone size: few; J gene: TRBJ2-4; CDR3 protein: CASSYGTPGEQYF; CDR3 DNA: TGTGCCAGCAGTTACGGGACTCCAGGAGAGCAGTACTTC
CDR3 length: 13; D gene: TRBD1; V gene: TRBV6-4; clone size: few; J gene: TRBJ2-7; CDR3 protein: CAGRPDRDYEQYF; CDR3 DNA: TGTGCCGGAAGACCGGACAGGGATTACGAGCAGTACTTC
CDR3 length: 17; D gene: -; V gene: TRBV20-1; clone size: -; J gene: TRBJ2-7; CDR3 protein: CNARSASRVNWGYEQYF; CDR3 DNA: TGCAATGCTAGAAGCGCAAGCAGGGTCAATTGGGGCTACGAGCAGTACTTC
CDR3 length: 15; D gene: -; V gene: TRBV28; clone size: once; J gene: TRBJ1-2; CDR3 protein: CASSSQLTGKYGYTF; CDR3 DNA: TGTGCCAGCAGTTCCCAGCTCACAGGGAAGTATGGCTACACCTTC
CDR3 length: 14; D gene: TRBD1; V gene: TRBV19; clone size: -; J gene: TRBJ1-1; CDR3 protein: CATTDRLTNTEAFF; CDR3 DNA: TGTGCCACCACGGACAGGCTGACGAACACTGAAGCTTTCTTT
CDR3 length: 17; D gene: -; V gene: TRBV11-3; clone size: -; J gene: TRBJ2-2; CDR3 protein: CASSLNPQGLNTGELFF; CDR3 DNA: TGTGCCAGCAGCCTGAATCCCCAGGGGCTGAACACCGGGGAGCTGTTTTTT
CDR3 length: 11; D gene: TRBD2; V gene: TRBV29-1; clone size: -; J gene: TRBJ2-1; CDR3 protein: CIVAGGDEQFF; CDR3 DNA: TGCATCGTAGCGGGAGGGGATGAGCAGTTCTTC
CDR3 length: 13; D gene: -; V gene: TRBV4-3; clone size: -; J gene: TRBJ1-4; CDR3 protein: CASSPGDTEKLFF; CDR3 DNA: TGCGCCAGCAGCCCGGGCGACACTGAAAAACTGTTTTTT
CDR3 length: 12; D gene: -; V gene: TRBV5-5; clone size: -; J gene: TRBJ1-1; CDR3 protein: CASSLNQAEAFF; CDR3 DNA: TGTGCCAGCAGCTTGAATCAAGCTGAAGCTTTCTTT
CDR3 length: 15; D gene: TRBD1; V gene: TRBV5-1; clone size: few; J gene: TRBJ1-2; CDR3 protein: CASSLEYGTGQGYTF; CDR3 DNA: TGCGCCAGCAGCTTGGAGTATGGGACAGGGCAGGGCTACACCTTC
CDR3 length: 15; D gene: TRBD1; V gene: TRBV7-2; clone size: few; J gene: TRBJ1-2; CDR3 protein: CASSATGTVNYGYTF; CDR3 DNA: TGTGCCAGCAGCGCGACCGGGACAGTTAACTATGGCTACACCTTC
CDR3 length: 13; D gene: -; V gene: TRBV29-1; clone size: few; J gene: TRBJ1-1; CDR3 protein: CSVDFRTHTEAFF; CDR3 DNA: TGCAGCGTTGATTTCAGGACTCACACTGAAGCTTTCTTT
CDR3 length: 16; D gene: TRBD2; V gene: TRBV6-1; clone size: many; J gene: TRBJ2-7; CDR3 protein: CASSGLAGVLTYEQYF; CDR3 DNA: TGTGCCAGCAGTGGACTAGCGGGGGTATTAACCTACGAGCAGTACTTC
CDR3 length: 14; D gene: -; V gene: TRBV14; clone size: few; J gene: TRBJ2-3; CDR3 protein: CASSQDAPPDTQYF; CDR3 DNA: TGTGCCAGCAGCCAAGATGCCCCGCCGGATACGCAGTATTTT
CDR3 length: 15; D gene: TRBD1; V gene: TRBV12-3/TRBV12-4; clone size: few; J gene: TRBJ2-3; CDR3 protein: CASSSTGIGTDTQYF; CDR3 DNA: TGTGCCAGCAGTTCGACAGGGATTGGCACAGATACGCAGTATTTT
CDR3 length: 14; D gene: -; V gene: TRBV7-2; clone size: -; J gene: TRBJ1-2; CDR3 protein: CASSWGGGWNGYTF; CDR3 DNA: TGTGCCAGCAGCTGGGGAGGGGGATGGAATGGCTACACCTTC
CDR3 length: 12; D gene: -; V gene: TRBV15; clone size: -; J gene: TRBJ2-3; CDR3 protein: CATRRDRDTQYF; CDR3 DNA: TGTGCCACCCGCAGGGATCGAGATACGCAGTATTTT
CDR3 length: 12; D gene: -; V gene: TRBV2; clone size: many; J gene: TRBJ2-7; CDR3 protein: CASRTTSNEQYF; CDR3 DNA: TGTGCCAGCAGGACCACTAGCAACGAGCAGTACTTC
CDR3 length: 17; D gene: -; V gene: TRBV5-1; clone size: few; J gene: TRBJ2-6; CDR3 protein: CASSLYSAVSGANVLTF; CDR3 DNA: TGCGCCAGCAGCTTGTACTCAGCAGTCTCTGGGGCCAACGTCCTGACTTTC
CDR3 length: 18; D gene: TRBD2; V gene: TRBV7-2; clone size: -; J gene: TRBJ2-1; CDR3 protein: CASSPPGRGVLVWNEQFF; CDR3 DNA: TGTGCCAGCAGCCCCCCGGGGCGGGGGGTGTTAGTTTGGAATGAGCAGTTCTTC
CDR3 length: 14; D gene: -; V gene: TRBV5-1; clone size: many; J gene: TRBJ2-7; CDR3 protein: CASSLGQGGSEQYF; CDR3 DNA: TGCGCCAGCAGCTTGGGACAGGGAGGAAGCGAGCAGTACTTC
CDR3 length: 13; D gene: TRBD2; V gene: TRBV24-1; clone size: -; J gene: TRBJ2-7; CDR3 protein: CATGAGGSYEQYF; CDR3 DNA: TGTGCCACCGGGGCGGGGGGCTCCTACGAGCAGTACTTC
CDR3 length: 19; D gene: -; V gene: TRBV21-1; clone size: -; J gene: TRBJ2-3; CDR3 protein: CASSKWDRMNPGGTDTQYF; CDR3 DNA: TGTGCCAGCAGCAAATGGGACAGGATGAACCCGGGTGGCACAGATACGCAGTATTTT
CDR3 length: 15; D gene: -; V gene: TRBV3-1; clone size: -; J gene: TRBJ2-1; CDR3 protein: CASSQGGRTYNEQFF; CDR3 DNA: TGTGCCAGCAGCCAAGGGGGGAGGACCTACAATGAGCAGTTCTTC
CDR3 length: 18; D gene: TRBD1; V gene: TRBV4-1; clone size: few; J gene: TRBJ1-6; CDR3 protein: CASSQDGGQLVYNSPLHF; CDR3 DNA: TGCGCCAGCAGCCAAGATGGGGGACAGTTGGTCTATAATTCACCCCTCCACTTT
CDR3 length: 14; D gene: -; V gene: TRBV29-1; clone size: many; J gene: TRBJ2-7; CDR3 protein: CNVSAPWTPYEQYF; CDR3 DNA: TGCAACGTTTCTGCCCCCTGGACCCCCTACGAGCAGTACTTC
CDR3 length: 16; D gene: -; V gene: TRBV5-6; clone size: -; J gene: TRBJ2-7; CDR3 protein: CASSTPQGGALLEQYF; CDR3 DNA: TGTGCCAGCAGCACCCCTCAGGGGGGGGCCCTCCTGGAGCAGTACTTC
CDR3 length: 14; D gene: -; V gene: TRBV5-5; clone size: few; J gene: TRBJ2-7; CDR3 protein: CASSWGRGYAEQYF; CDR3 DNA: TGTGCCAGCAGCTGGGGGCGGGGATACGCCGAGCAGTACTTC
CDR3 length: 15; D gene: -; V gene: TRBV28; clone size: -; J gene: TRBJ2-7; CDR3 protein: CASRGEGASGCEQYF; CDR3 DNA: TGTGCCAGCAGGGGGGAGGGGGCCTCAGGATGCGAGCAGTACTTC
CDR3 length: 13; D gene: -; V gene: TRBV6-6; clone size: -; J gene: TRBJ2-7; CDR3 protein: CASSYIQGAEQYF; CDR3 DNA: TGTGCCAGCAGTTACATTCAAGGGGCCGAGCAGTACTTC
CDR3 length: 16; D gene: TRBD1; V gene: TRBV7-2; clone size: few; J gene: TRBJ2-4; CDR3 protein: CASSQWGTVAKYIQYF; CDR3 DNA: TGTGCCAGCAGCCAGTGGGGGACAGTAGCCAAATACATTCAGTACTTC
CDR3 length: 14; D gene: -; V gene: TRBV27; clone size: many; J gene: TRBJ2-7; CDR3 protein: CASSSRNRVYEQYF; CDR3 DNA: TGTGCCAGCAGTTCCCGGAACAGGGTTTACGAGCAGTACTTC
CDR3 length: 16; D gene: -; V gene: TRBV7-2; clone size: -; J gene: TRBJ2-1; CDR3 protein: CASSGGVGSSYNEQFF; CDR3 DNA: TGTGCCAGCAGCGGAGGTGTCGGGAGCTCCTACAATGAGCAGTTCTTC
CDR3 length: 15; D gene: TRBD1; V gene: TRBV28; clone size: many; J gene: TRBJ2-7; CDR3 protein: CASDAPGQGAREQYF; CDR3 DNA: TGTGCCAGCGATGCACCGGGACAGGGGGCGAGGGAGCAGTACTTC
CDR3 length: 19; D gene: TRBD1; V gene: TRBV20-1; clone size: few; J gene: TRBJ2-5; CDR3 protein: CSARGPNEYRWDRGETQYF; CDR3 DNA: TGCAGTGCTAGAGGTCCAAATGAGTACCGGTGGGACAGGGGTGAGACCCAGTACTTC
CDR3 length: 15; D gene: TRBD1; V gene: TRBV5-1; clone size: few; J gene: TRBJ1-3; CDR3 protein: CASSAGTGGGNTIYF; CDR3 DNA: TGCGCCAGCAGCGCCGGGACAGGAGGTGGAAACACCATATATTTT
CDR3 length: 12; D gene: -; V gene: TRBV5-1; clone size: -; J gene: TRBJ1-1; CDR3 protein: CASSLEHTEAFF; CDR3 DNA: TGCGCCAGCAGCTTAGAGCACACTGAAGCTTTCTTT
CDR3 length: 12; D gene: TRBD1; V gene: TRBV25-1; clone size: many; J gene: TRBJ2-4; CDR3 protein: CASTLQGDIQYF; CDR3 DNA: TGTGCCAGCACCCTACAGGGGGACATTCAGTACTTC
CDR3 length: 15; D gene: -; V gene: TRBV2; clone size: few; J gene: TRBJ1-1; CDR3 protein: CASRKEGRLNTEAFF; CDR3 DNA: TGTGCCAGCAGGAAGGAGGGACGGTTGAACACTGAAGCTTTCTTT
CDR3 length: 15; D gene: TRBD1; V gene: TRBV28; clone size: few; J gene: TRBJ1-5; CDR3 protein: CAGSRDRGFDQPQHF; CDR3 DNA: TGTGCCGGCAGCCGGGACAGGGGTTTCGATCAGCCCCAGCATTTT